This T cell receptor beta chain was retrieved from a study of cytomegalovirus exposure and HLA in healthy donors. The PCR ran on 60 Vbeta and 13 Jbeta primers. Data came from immunoSEQ multiplex PCR; TCRdb stores just in-frame clones and leaves some out. This repertoire shows 100,000 to 150,000 clones, approximately 17% found once; its top ten account for approximately 2.9%. After removal of 5 bases from V and 6 bases from J, the junction contained 9 bases not matched to a gene. Germline loops: CDR1 MDHEN, CDR2 SYDVKM. The CDR3 sequence is 15 residues long. This rearrangement joins TRBV28 to TRBJ2-7; 11 bases are shared with TRBD1. The sequencing sample was made of PBMCs. The TCR was taken from a female donor in good health and CMV-seropositive. The CDR3 DNA is TGTGCCAGCAGTGGTCCCGGACAGGGGGCAGGCGAGCAGTACTTC. Translation gives CASSGPGQGAGEQYF. The whole variable domain, remainder taken from reference TRBV28 and TRBJ2-7, is DVKVTQSSRYLVKRTGEKVFLECVQDMDHENMFWYRQDPGLGLRLIYFSYDVKMKEKGDIPEGYSVSREKKERFSLILESASTNQTSMYLCASSGPGQGAGEQYFGPGTRLTVT.